This TCR beta chain originates from a study of T cells in Graves' hyperthyroidism and ophthalmopathy. This clonotype was counted between two and nine times. As yet, its antigen is unknown. V lost 5 bases, J lost 4 bases, and 14 bases lay in between. The CDR3 contains 15 residues. Germline V gene data show CDR1 as SGHVS and CDR2 as FNYEAQ. Amplification of TCR beta CDR3 regions used RNA as the template. HTBI primers were employed in a first-round RT-PCR of the TCR CDR3. A single record per CDR3 protein comes from TCRdb applying MiXCR to the multiplex PCR reads. The sample includes some 460,000 distinct CDR3 sequences, more than 15% of them seen just once. Notes on the study in general: Separation of ophthalmopathy from stable hyperthyroidism was achieved by a 13 V-J model. Before onset, by a median of about seven months, the model predicted ophthalmopathy. Expanded thyroid clonotypes (above 0.001) were mostly also found in blood.

The chain recombines TRBV7-6 with TRBJ2-2, with D perhaps TRBD1 (5 bases). The TCR originated in a woman aged 18 to 35 with Graves' hyperthyroidism. What was sequenced was blood. The CDR3 nucleotides are TGTGCCAGCAGCCTCCAGGGTACGGGCACCGGGGAGCTGTTTTTT. This gives the protein CASSLQGTGTGELFF.